One sample yielded the 2 T cell receptor beta chains listed below, sequenced in a study of PD-1 and CTLA-4 blockade in melanoma. Sequenced by immunoSEQ multiplex PCR; TCRdb stores in-frame clones only, minus some. The data show approximately 17,000 clones, roughly two thirds seen once. The sequences come from CD8+ T cells from peripheral blood, collected before anti-PD-1 treatment. These receptors were collected from a human donor with melanoma.

The V and J genes are TRBV5-4 and TRBJ2-6; either TRBD1 or TRBD2 may fit D (5 bases each). Germline-derived CDR1 and CDR2 are SGHNT and YYREEE (reference sequence). This CDR3 spans 15 amino acids. The V end lost 1 base, the J end lost 2 bases, and 7 bases lay between the germline ends. The CDR3 protein is CASSLLGAGANVLTF. In nucleotides, the CDR3 is TGTGCCAGCAGCTTGCTGGGGGCTGGGGCCAACGTCCTGACTTTC.

V usage is TRBV7-9 and J usage is TRBJ1-4; D unresolved. The V gene lost 5 bases and the J gene lost 3 bases, with 10 bases spanning the gap. CDR3 size: 14 residues. Germline V gives CDR1 SEHNR, CDR2 FQNEAQ (reference sequence). In DNA, the CDR3 is TGTGCCAGCAGCCCTGGAGGTGCTAATGAAAAACTGTTTTTT. This encodes CASSPGGANEKLFF.